This T cell receptor beta chain was captured by sequencing in a study of cytomegalovirus exposure and HLA in healthy donors. The CDR3 sequence is 13 residues long. Trimming cost V 2 bases and J 3 bases, with 7 bases left between them. Germline assignment: CDR1 MNHEY and CDR2 SMNVEV (reference sequence). Worth noting for this clone: This sample also contains other DNA sequences that code for the same CDR3.

The study ran its PCR with 60 Vbeta and 13 Jbeta primers. The protocol was immunoSEQ multiplex PCR, while the TCRdb copy is restricted to in-frame clones and leaves out a portion. This repertoire includes 130,000 to 150,000 clones. The sample comprised PBMCs. The chain couples TRBV27 to TRBJ1-2; maybe TRBD1 (5 bases). The sequence came from a woman aged 50 to 60 in good health and CMV-seronegative. CDR3 DNA sequence: TGTGCCAGCAGTTTACAGGGCTACTATGGCTACACCTTC. Amino acids: CASSLQGYYGYTF.